This T cell receptor beta chain was sequenced during a study of T cell responses to AZD1222 COVID-19 vaccine. Study results and caveats: Mapped onto spike, vaccine-associated CD4 TCRs spanned it and were dominant at 160-218 and 743-854. Among the donors, most were white British and more were female, and clonal diversity was possibly underestimated. Spike-specific TCR breadth and depth went up after people got two AZD1222 doses.

The assay was immunoSEQ multiplex PCR, and TCRdb's table has in-frame clones only and misses some. The repertoire has about 130,000 clones, roughly 88% of them found once; the top ten carry approximately 6%. Germline loops: CDR1 GTSNPN, CDR2 SVGIG (reference sequence). Deletions cut 0 bases from V and 2 bases from J, with 16 bases between. The CDR3 extends over 16 amino acids. In the case of this clone: Its antigen remains unknown.

Analyses pooled second doses at about 4 or about 12 weeks. The specimen comprised peripheral blood, sampled 28 days after the second AZD1222 dose. The sequence derives from an adult who received the AZD1222 COVID-19 vaccine. V is TRBV30 and J is TRBJ2-5; D perhaps matches TRBD2 (6 bases). CDR3 amino acids: CAWSVGSWGEQETQYF. The CDR3 nucleotides read TGTGCCTGGAGTGTCGGGAGCTGGGGGGAACAAGAGACCCAGTACTTC.